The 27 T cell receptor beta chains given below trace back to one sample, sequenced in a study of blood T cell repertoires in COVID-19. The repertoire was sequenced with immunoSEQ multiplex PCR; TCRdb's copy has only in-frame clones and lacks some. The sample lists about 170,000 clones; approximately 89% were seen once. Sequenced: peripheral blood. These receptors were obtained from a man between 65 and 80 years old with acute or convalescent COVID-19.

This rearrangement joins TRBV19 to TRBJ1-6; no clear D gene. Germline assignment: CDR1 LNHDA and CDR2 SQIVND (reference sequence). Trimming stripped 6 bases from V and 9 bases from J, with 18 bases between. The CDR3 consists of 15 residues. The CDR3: CASSPRGAGGSPLHF. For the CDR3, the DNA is TGTGCCAGTAGCCCCAGAGGTGCAGGAGGTTCACCCCTCCACTTT.

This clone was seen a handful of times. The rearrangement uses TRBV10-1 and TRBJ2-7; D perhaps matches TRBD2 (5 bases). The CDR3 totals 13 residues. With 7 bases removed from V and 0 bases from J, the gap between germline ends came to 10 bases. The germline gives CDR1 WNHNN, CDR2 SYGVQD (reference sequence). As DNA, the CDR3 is TGCGCCAGCAAGACCGGACTCTCCTACGAGCAGTACTTC. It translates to CASKTGLSYEQYF.

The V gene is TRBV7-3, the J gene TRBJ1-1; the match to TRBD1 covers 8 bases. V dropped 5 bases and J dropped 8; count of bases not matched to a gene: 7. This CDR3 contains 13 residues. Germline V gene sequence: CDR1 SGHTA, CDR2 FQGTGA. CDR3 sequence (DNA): TGTGCCAGCAGCCGGACAGGGATGGAAGAAGCTTTCTTT. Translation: CASSRTGMEEAFF.

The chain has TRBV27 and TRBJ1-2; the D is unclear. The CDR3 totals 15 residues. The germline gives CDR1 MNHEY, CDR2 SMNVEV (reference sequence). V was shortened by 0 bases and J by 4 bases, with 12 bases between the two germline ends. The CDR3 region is CASSLSARNPYGYTF. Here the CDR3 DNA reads TGTGCCAGCAGTTTATCGGCCCGAAACCCCTATGGCTACACCTTC.

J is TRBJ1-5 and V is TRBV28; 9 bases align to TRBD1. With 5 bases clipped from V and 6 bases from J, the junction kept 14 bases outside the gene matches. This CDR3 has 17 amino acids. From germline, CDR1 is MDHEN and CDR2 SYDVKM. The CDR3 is CASSPAKLQGAFQPQHF. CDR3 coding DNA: TGTGCCAGCAGTCCTGCCAAACTACAGGGGGCCTTTCAGCCCCAGCATTTT.

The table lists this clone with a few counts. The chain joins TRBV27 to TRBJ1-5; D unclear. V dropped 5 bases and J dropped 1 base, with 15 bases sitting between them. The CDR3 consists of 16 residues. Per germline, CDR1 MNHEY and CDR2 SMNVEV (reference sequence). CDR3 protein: CASSPISGSSNQPQHF. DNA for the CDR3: TGTGCCAGCAGTCCTATTTCCGGGTCCAGCAATCAGCCCCAGCATTTT.

The DNA of the CDR3 is TGTGCCAGCGAGGGCCCATCGGATACGCAGTATTTT. Amino acids: CASEGPSDTQYF. This sequence joins TRBV12-3 or TRBV12-4 and TRBJ2-3; TRBD2 might be the D (5 bases). This CDR3 region has 12 residues. V gave up 8 bases and J gave up 6 bases, with 12 bases separating them.

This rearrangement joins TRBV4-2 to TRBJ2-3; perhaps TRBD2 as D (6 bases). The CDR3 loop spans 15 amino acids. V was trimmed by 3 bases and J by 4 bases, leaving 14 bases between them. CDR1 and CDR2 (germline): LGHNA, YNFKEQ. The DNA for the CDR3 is TGTGCCAGCAGCCAGGGGGGTCAACGGTCAGATACGCAGTATTTT. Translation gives CASSQGGQRSDTQYF.

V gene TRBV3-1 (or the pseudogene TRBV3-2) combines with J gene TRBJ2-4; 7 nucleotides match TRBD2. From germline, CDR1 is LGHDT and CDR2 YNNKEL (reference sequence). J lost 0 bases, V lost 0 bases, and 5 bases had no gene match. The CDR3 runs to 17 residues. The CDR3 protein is CASSQEIAGRAKNIQYF. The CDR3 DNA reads TGTGCCAGCAGCCAAGAGATAGCGGGTAGAGCCAAAAACATTCAGTACTTC.

This chain's CDR3 is CASSRPGWGTDTQYF. CDR3 bases: TGTGCCAGTAGTCGCCCGGGGTGGGGCACAGATACGCAGTATTTT. V is TRBV19 and J is TRBJ2-3; D perhaps matches TRBD2 (5 bases). The length of the CDR3 is 15 residues. The V end lost 5 bases, the J end lost 1 base, and 13 bases lay between the germline ends. The V gene's germline CDR1 is LNHDA and CDR2 SQIVND (reference sequence).

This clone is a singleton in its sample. The chain's CDR3 is CASSFGGNNSPLHF. The CDR3 bases are TGTGCCAGCAGTTTTGGGGGGAATAATTCACCCCTCCACTTT. The genes are TRBV27 and TRBJ1-6; a weak D match, TRBD1 (5 bases). V dropped 3 bases and J dropped 5 bases, with 8 bases sitting between them. The CDR3 contains 14 residues. The germline V gene has CDR1 MNHEY and CDR2 SMNVEV (reference sequence).

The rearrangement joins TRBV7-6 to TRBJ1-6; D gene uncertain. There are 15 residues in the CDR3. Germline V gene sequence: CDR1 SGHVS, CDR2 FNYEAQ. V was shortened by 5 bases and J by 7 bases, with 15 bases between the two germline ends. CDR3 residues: CASSPLGGANSPLHF. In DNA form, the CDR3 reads TGTGCCAGCAGCCCTCTTGGAGGAGCGAATTCACCCCTCCACTTT. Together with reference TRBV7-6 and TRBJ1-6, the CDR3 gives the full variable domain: GAGVSQSPRYKVTKRGQDVALRCDPISGHVSLYWYRQALGQGPEFLTYFNYEAQQDKSGLPNDRFSAERPEGSISTLTIQRTEQRDSAMYRCASSPLGGANSPLHFGNGTRLTVT.

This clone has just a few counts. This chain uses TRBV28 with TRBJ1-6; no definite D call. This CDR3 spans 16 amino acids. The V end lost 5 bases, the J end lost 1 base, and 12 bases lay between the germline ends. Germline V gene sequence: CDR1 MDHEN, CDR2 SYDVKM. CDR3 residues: CASSPQDWSYNSPLHF. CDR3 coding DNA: TGTGCCAGCAGTCCACAAGATTGGTCCTATAATTCACCCCTCCACTTT.

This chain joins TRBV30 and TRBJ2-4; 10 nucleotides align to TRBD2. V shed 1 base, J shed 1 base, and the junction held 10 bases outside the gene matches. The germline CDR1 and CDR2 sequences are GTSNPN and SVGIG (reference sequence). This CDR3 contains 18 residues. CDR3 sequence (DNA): TGTGCCTGGAGTGGGAGGGTTAGCGGGAGGCAGGCCAAAAACATTCAGTACTTC. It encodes CAWSGRVSGRQAKNIQYF.

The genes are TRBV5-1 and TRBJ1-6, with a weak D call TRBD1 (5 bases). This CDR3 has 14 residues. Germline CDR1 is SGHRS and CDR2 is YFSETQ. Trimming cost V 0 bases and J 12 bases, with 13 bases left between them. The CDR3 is CASSLGQPGEPLHF. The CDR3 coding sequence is TGCGCCAGCAGCTTGGGACAGCCGGGGGAACCCCTCCACTTT.

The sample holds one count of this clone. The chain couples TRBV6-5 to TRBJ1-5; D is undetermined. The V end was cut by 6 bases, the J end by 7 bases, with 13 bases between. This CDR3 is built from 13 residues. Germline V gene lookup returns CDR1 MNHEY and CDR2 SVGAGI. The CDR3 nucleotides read TGTGCCAGCAGCCTGCGGGAAGGCCAGCCCCAGCATTTT. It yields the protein CASSLREGQPQHF.

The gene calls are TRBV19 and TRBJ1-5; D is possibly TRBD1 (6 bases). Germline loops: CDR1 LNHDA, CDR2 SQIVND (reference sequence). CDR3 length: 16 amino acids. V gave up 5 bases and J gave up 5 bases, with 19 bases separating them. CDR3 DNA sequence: TGTGCCAGTAGTGGGTTACAGGGTATGGGAGATCAGCCCCAGCATTTT. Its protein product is CASSGLQGMGDQPQHF.

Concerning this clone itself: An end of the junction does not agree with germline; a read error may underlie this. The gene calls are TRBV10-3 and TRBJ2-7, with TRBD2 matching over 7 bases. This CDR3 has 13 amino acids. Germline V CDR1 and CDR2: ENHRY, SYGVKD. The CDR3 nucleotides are TGTGCCACCAGTCCCGATGGGGGGGGAGAGCAGTACTTC. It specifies CATSPDGGGEQYF.

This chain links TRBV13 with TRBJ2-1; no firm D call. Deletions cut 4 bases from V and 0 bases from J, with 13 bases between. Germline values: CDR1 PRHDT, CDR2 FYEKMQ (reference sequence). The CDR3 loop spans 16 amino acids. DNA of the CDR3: TGTGCCAGCAGCTCCCTTGGTAGAGGCTCCTACAATGAGCAGTTCTTC. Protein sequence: CASSSLGRGSYNEQFF.

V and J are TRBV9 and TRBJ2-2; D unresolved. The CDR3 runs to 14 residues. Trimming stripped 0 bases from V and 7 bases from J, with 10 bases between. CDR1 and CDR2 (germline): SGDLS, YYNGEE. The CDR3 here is CASSVEVVVGELFF. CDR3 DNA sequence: TGTGCCAGCAGCGTAGAAGTAGTCGTCGGGGAGCTGTTTTTT. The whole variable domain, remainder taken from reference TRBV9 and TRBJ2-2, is DSGVTQTPKHLITATGQRVTLRCSPRSGDLSVYWYQQSLDQGLQFLIQYYNGEERAKGNILERFSAQQFPDLHSELNLSSLELGDSALYFCASSVEVVVGELFFGEGSRLTVL.

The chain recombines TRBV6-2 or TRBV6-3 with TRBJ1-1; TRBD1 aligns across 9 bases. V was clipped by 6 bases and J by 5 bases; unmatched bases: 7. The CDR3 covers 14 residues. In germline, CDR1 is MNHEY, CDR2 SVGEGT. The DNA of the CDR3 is TGTGCCAGCAGCTCAGACAGGGGGGTTACTGAAGCTTTCTTT. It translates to CASSSDRGVTEAFF.

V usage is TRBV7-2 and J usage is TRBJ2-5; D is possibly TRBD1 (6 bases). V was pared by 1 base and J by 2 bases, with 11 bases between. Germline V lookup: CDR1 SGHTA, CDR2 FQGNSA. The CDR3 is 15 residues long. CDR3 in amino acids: CASSLGQGPQETQYF. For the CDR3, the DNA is TGTGCCAGCAGCTTAGGCCAGGGGCCGCAAGAGACCCAGTACTTC.

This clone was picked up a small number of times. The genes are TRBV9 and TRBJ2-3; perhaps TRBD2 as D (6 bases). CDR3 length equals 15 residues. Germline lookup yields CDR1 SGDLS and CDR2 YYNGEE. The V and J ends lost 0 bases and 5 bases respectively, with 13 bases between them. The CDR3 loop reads CASSVGDSGGDTQYF. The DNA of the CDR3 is TGTGCCAGCAGCGTAGGGGACTCAGGAGGAGATACGCAGTATTTT.

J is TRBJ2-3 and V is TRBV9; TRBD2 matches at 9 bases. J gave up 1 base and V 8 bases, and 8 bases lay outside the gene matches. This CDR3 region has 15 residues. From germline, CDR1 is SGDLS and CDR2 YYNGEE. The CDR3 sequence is CASTRLAVRTDTQYF. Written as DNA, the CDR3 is TGTGCCAGTACTCGACTAGCGGTCCGCACAGATACGCAGTATTTT.

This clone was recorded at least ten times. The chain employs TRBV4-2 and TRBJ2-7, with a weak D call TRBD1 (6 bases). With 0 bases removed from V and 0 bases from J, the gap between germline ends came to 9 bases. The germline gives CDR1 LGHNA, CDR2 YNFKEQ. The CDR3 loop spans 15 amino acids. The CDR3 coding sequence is TGTGCCAGCAGCCAAGAAACAGGGAGCTCCTACGAGCAGTACTTC. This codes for CASSQETGSSYEQYF.

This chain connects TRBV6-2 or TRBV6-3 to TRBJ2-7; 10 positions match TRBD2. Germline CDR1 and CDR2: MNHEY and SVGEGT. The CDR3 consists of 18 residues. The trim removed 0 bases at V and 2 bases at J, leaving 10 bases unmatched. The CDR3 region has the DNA TGTGCCAGCAGTTACTCAGGTAGCGGGGGGCCCCCAGCCTACGAGCAGTACTTC. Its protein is CASSYSGSGGPPAYEQYF.

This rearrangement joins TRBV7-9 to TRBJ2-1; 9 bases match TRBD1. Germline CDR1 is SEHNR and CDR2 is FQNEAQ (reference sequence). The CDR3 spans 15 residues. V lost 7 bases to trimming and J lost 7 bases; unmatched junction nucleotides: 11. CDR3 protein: CASNIRQGEANEQFF. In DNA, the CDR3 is TGTGCCAGCAACATAAGACAGGGGGAAGCTAATGAGCAGTTCTTC.